The 26 T cell receptor beta chains below were found in one sample sequenced in a study of graft-versus-host responses after intestinal transplantation. Measured with immunoSEQ multiplex PCR; TCRdb has only the in-frame clones, and not every one. The data show roughly 93,000 clones, with 85% to 95% seen just once and about 0.5% held by the top ten. Their antigens are not known. The specimen comprised unstimulated CD8+ T cells sorted from spleen or lymph node cells, sampled before intestinal transplant. These receptors all stem from a human donor who received an intestinal transplant.

The chain combines TRBV9 with TRBJ1-5; 7 bases fit TRBD1. The CDR3 length is 15 residues. V trimming: 4 bases; J trimming: 5 bases; junction bases outside the gene matches: 9. Germline assignment: CDR1 SGDLS and CDR2 YYNGEE. Here the CDR3 reads CASSSSGTDDQPQHF. The CDR3 DNA reads TGTGCCAGCAGCAGCTCCGGGACAGATGATCAGCCCCAGCATTTT.

The rearrangement joins TRBV5-1 to TRBJ2-7, with 8 bases matching TRBD2. Germline V gene lookup returns CDR1 SGHRS and CDR2 YFSETQ. CDR3 length: 17 amino acids. V was pared by 4 bases and J by 0 bases, with 12 bases of the junction left unmatched. DNA of the CDR3: TGCGCCAGCAGCCCGGAATTTAGCGGGACGAGCTCCTACGAGCAGTACTTC. Its protein is CASSPEFSGTSSYEQYF.

The table lists this clone with a count of one. CDR3 coding DNA: TGTGCCAGCAGCTTAGCTGGGTCAACTAGCGGGGAACAGGGCCTCAATGAGCAGTTCTTC. Its translation: CASSLAGSTSGEQGLNEQFF. The chain uses TRBV7-2 and TRBJ2-1, with 10 bases aligning to TRBD2. The V gene's germline CDR1 is SGHTA and CDR2 FQGNSA. The trim removed 0 bases at V and 6 bases at J, leaving 17 bases unmatched. CDR3 length: 20 residues.

The V call is TRBV9, the J call TRBJ2-3; 10 bases are shared with TRBD2. The trim removed 4 bases at V and 1 base at J, leaving 15 bases unmatched. Germline values: CDR1 SGDLS, CDR2 YYNGEE. This CDR3 contains 19 residues. DNA for the CDR3: TGTGCCAGCAGCTCTCAGGGGCTAGCGGGAGTTATGGGCACAGATACGCAGTATTTT. Translated, it gives CASSSQGLAGVMGTDTQYF.

This clone occurred once. The V gene is TRBV2, the J gene TRBJ1-2, with 7 bases matching TRBD1. This CDR3 comprises 15 residues. Germline CDR1 and CDR2: SNHLY and FYNNEI. Losses at the gene ends were 8 bases for V and 4 bases for J; bases not matched to a gene: 13. CDR3 sequence (DNA): TGTGCCAGCGGGAAAGAGGGACAGTTAATCTATGGCTACACCTTC. The encoded protein is CASGKEGQLIYGYTF. The complete variable domain, with remaining parts taken from reference TRBV2 and TRBJ1-2, reads EPEVTQTPSHQVTQMGQEVILRCVPISNHLYFYWYRQILGQKVEFLVSFYNNEISEKSEIFDDQFSVERPDGSNFTLKIRSTKLEDSAMYFCASGKEGQLIYGYTFGSGTRLTVV.

The chain couples TRBV7-8 to TRBJ2-1, with TRBD2 identical over 10 bases. The germline V gene encodes CDR1 SGHVS and CDR2 FQNEAQ. Germline trimming cut 2 bases from V and 10 bases from J; bases unmatched to any gene: 8. The length of the CDR3 is 15 residues. This CDR3 is CASSLWASGGREQFF. The CDR3 nucleotides are TGTGCCAGCAGCTTATGGGCTAGCGGGGGCCGGGAGCAGTTCTTC.

This chain joins TRBV5-1 and TRBJ2-7; a possible D gene is TRBD1 (6 bases). The J call may be mistaken, given a closer DNA end match to TRBJ2-5. This CDR3 has 13 residues. From germline, CDR1 is SGHRS and CDR2 YFSETQ. CDR3 nucleotide sequence: TGCGCCAGCAGCCCGGACAGTCAAGAGACCCAGTACTTC. It specifies CASSPDSQETQYF.

This sequence joins TRBV5-4 and TRBJ2-1; TRBD1 matches 7 bases. CDR1 SGHNT and CDR2 YYREEE come from the germline V gene (reference sequence). V was pared by 0 bases and J by 8 bases, with 5 bases of the junction left unmatched. This CDR3 has 14 residues. In DNA form, the CDR3 reads TGTGCCAGCAGCTTGGTTGAGGGGGCTTATGAGCAGTTCTTC. This gives the protein CASSLVEGAYEQFF.

This chain connects TRBV5-6 to TRBJ2-5; the match to TRBD2 covers 8 bases. Germline values: CDR1 SGHDT, CDR2 YYEEEE. After removal of 0 bases from V and 5 bases from J, the junction contained 6 bases not matched to a gene. The CDR3 sequence is 15 residues long. For the CDR3, the DNA is TGTGCCAGCAGCTTGGCTCCTCGGGGGGGCGAGACCCAGTACTTC. As protein: CASSLAPRGGETQYF. The complete variable domain, with remaining parts taken from reference TRBV5-6 and TRBJ2-5, reads DAGVTQSPTHLIKTRGQQVTLRCSPKSGHDTVSWYQQALGQGPQFIFQYYEEEERQRGNFPDRFSGHQFPNYSSELNVNALLLGDSALYLCASSLAPRGGETQYFGPGTRLLVL.

V is TRBV4-2 and J is TRBJ2-7; 8 nucleotides match TRBD1. Trimming cost V 1 base and J 4 bases; bases outside gene matches: 6. CDR3 size: 15 residues. CDR1 and CDR2 from the germline V gene are LGHNA and YNFKEQ. The CDR3 DNA is TGTGCCAGCAGCCAAGCGGGGCAGGGGGCGTACGAGCAGTACTTC. It is translated as CASSQAGQGAYEQYF.

This clone has only one observation. The chain links TRBV5-1 to TRBJ2-1; D uncertain. From germline, CDR1 is SGHRS and CDR2 YFSETQ. CDR3 length: 12 residues. The V end was cut by 2 bases, the J end by 9 bases, with 9 bases between. The CDR3 here is CASSFAPPEQFF. DNA of the CDR3: TGCGCCAGCAGCTTTGCGCCGCCTGAGCAGTTCTTC.

V is TRBV30 and J is TRBJ2-3, with no clear D. Germline V CDR1 and CDR2: GTSNPN, SVGIG (reference sequence). V gave up 8 bases and J gave up 8 bases, with 17 bases separating them. The length of the CDR3 is 12 residues. The CDR3 loop reads CAVGMAPGTQYF. The CDR3 DNA reads as TGTGCCGTTGGAATGGCCCCGGGTACGCAGTATTTT.

The V gene is TRBV19, the J gene TRBJ2-1; 11 bases fit TRBD1. The CDR3 runs 15 residues. V gave up 5 bases and J gave up 8 bases; unmatched junction bases: 8. Germline V CDR1 and CDR2: LNHDA, SQIVND (reference sequence). The CDR3 nucleotides are TGTGCCAGTAGTGAGGGACAGGGGGATATCGATGAGCAGTTCTTC. This sequence encodes CASSEGQGDIDEQFF.

This rearrangement joins TRBV29-1 to TRBJ2-7; D ambiguous. Germline-derived CDR1 and CDR2 are SQVTM and ANQGSEA. The CDR3 contains 14 residues. With 6 bases removed from V and 1 base from J, the gap between germline ends came to 16 bases. Written as DNA, the CDR3 is TGCAGCGTCGTGGGCAGTCAGCTTTCCTACGAGCAGTACTTC. The encoded protein is CSVVGSQLSYEQYF.

The chain recombines TRBV27 with TRBJ2-1; 8 bases are a match to TRBD2. This CDR3 region has 16 residues. Trimming removed 0 bases from V and 4 bases from J; junction bases left unmatched: 5. Germline CDR1 MNHEY, CDR2 SMNVEV (reference sequence). The DNA of the CDR3 is TGTGCCAGCAGTTTATCGACGGGAGGGTTATACAATGAGCAGTTCTTC. Residues: CASSLSTGGLYNEQFF.

This clone showed up just a few times. V gene TRBV10-1 combines with J gene TRBJ2-7, with 7 positions matching TRBD1. V lost 10 bases to trimming and J lost 0 bases; unmatched junction nucleotides: 6. Germline assignment: CDR1 WNHNN and CDR2 SYGVQD (reference sequence). The CDR3 length is 13 residues. This CDR3 reads CAILQGHSYEQYF. The CDR3 bases are TGCGCCATCCTACAGGGGCACTCCTACGAGCAGTACTTC.

In DNA form, the CDR3 reads TGTGCCAGCCGCAACAGGGGGCGCGAGAATGAGCAGTTCTTC. Translated, it gives CASRNRGRENEQFF. The rearrangement joins TRBV2 to TRBJ2-1, with TRBD1 matching 9 bases. Germline CDR1 and CDR2: SNHLY and FYNNEI. The CDR3 consists of 14 residues. J lost 7 bases, V lost 8 bases, and 9 bases had no gene match.

This clone was recorded once. In DNA, the CDR3 is TGTGCCAGCAGCGTCGCTGCGAACTACGAGCAGTACTTC. Translated, it gives CASSVAANYEQYF. V and J are TRBV9 and TRBJ2-7; D is undetermined. Germline CDR1 is SGDLS and CDR2 is YYNGEE. The V end was cut by 2 bases, the J end by 3 bases, with 9 bases between. The CDR3 has 13 residues. The full variable domain, its missing parts supplied by reference TRBV9 and TRBJ2-7, is DSGVTQTPKHLITATGQRVTLRCSPRSGDLSVYWYQQSLDQGLQFLIQYYNGEERAKGNILERFSAQQFPDLHSELNLSSLELGDSALYFCASSVAANYEQYFGPGTRLTVT.

This clone was seen a single time. The gene calls are TRBV19 and TRBJ1-2, with D maybe TRBD1 (5 bases). The V end was cut by 5 bases, the J end by 3 bases, with 19 bases between. CDR3 length: 16 amino acids. Germline V gene sequence: CDR1 LNHDA, CDR2 SQIVND (reference sequence). CDR3 DNA: TGTGCCAGTAGTTCCCCACAGGTACATCCGGACTATGGCTACACCTTC. It specifies CASSSPQVHPDYGYTF.

J is TRBJ2-1 and V is TRBV19; 8 nucleotides line up with TRBD1. CDR1 is LNHDA and CDR2 is SQIVND in the germline V gene (reference sequence). This CDR3 is built from 13 residues. Germline trimming cut 5 bases from V and 6 bases from J; bases unmatched to any gene: 3. The CDR3 loop is CASSGTGINEQFF. The CDR3 DNA reads as TGTGCCAGTAGTGGGACAGGAATCAATGAGCAGTTCTTC.

The V gene is TRBV4-2, the J gene TRBJ2-2, with no clear D. V lost 1 base, J lost 3 bases, and 15 bases lay in between. Germline CDR1 is LGHNA and CDR2 is YNFKEQ. The CDR3 covers 17 residues. The CDR3 loop reads CASSQGYRLPDTGELFF. DNA for the CDR3: TGTGCCAGCAGCCAAGGTTACCGGTTGCCCGACACCGGGGAGCTGTTTTTT.

The rearrangement joins TRBV4-3 to TRBJ1-1, with TRBD1 as a possible D gene (5 bases). V lost 2 bases, J lost 3 bases, and 7 bases lay in between. CDR3 length equals 13 residues. Germline CDR1 reads LGHNA; CDR2 reads YSLEER. CDR3 loop: CASSQRGDTEAFF. The CDR3 nucleotides are TGCGCCAGCAGCCAACGGGGGGACACTGAAGCTTTCTTT.

This chain joins TRBV7-9 and TRBJ2-5, with 9 bases matching TRBD2. The germline gives CDR1 SEHNR, CDR2 FQNEAQ (reference sequence). With V trimmed by 5 bases and J by 1 base, 14 bases remained unmatched. This CDR3 contains 18 residues. This chain's CDR3 is CASSPALTLAGLQETQYF. The CDR3 DNA reads as TGTGCCAGCAGCCCCGCGTTAACACTAGCGGGCCTCCAAGAGACCCAGTACTTC.

This chain joins TRBV5-6 and TRBJ2-7, with D perhaps TRBD2 (5 bases). Germline assignment: CDR1 SGHDT and CDR2 YYEEEE. This CDR3 spans 14 amino acids. V lost 3 bases to trimming and J lost 1 base, with 11 bases between them. The CDR3 is CASSSTGFSYEQYF. CDR3 sequence (DNA): TGTGCCAGCAGCTCTACGGGATTTTCCTACGAGCAGTACTTC.

The gene calls are TRBV27 and TRBJ2-7; D gene uncertain. Germline V gene data show CDR1 as MNHEY and CDR2 as SMNVEV (reference sequence). V was trimmed by 2 bases and J by 2 bases, leaving 7 bases between them. This CDR3 has 13 residues. The CDR3 sequence: CASSLAATYEQYF. As DNA, the CDR3 is TGTGCCAGCAGTTTAGCGGCCACCTACGAGCAGTACTTC.

The CDR3 DNA sequence: TGTGCCAGCAGCCCGGCCCCGGGGGAGCAGTACTTC. This encodes CASSPAPGEQYF. The rearrangement joins TRBV7-9 to TRBJ2-7, with D possibly being TRBD2 (5 bases). Germline lookup yields CDR1 SEHNR and CDR2 FQNEAQ (reference sequence). Trimming pared 5 bases from V and 7 bases from J, leaving 12 bases between. The CDR3 contains 12 residues.